Sequencing of this T cell receptor beta chain was carried out in a study of breast tumors, draining lymph nodes, adjacent tissues. Study findings and constraints: Compared with lymph nodes, tumors were less diverse; compared with nontumor tissue, more. Tumor and nontumor repertoires were significantly more similar in luminal-like than in basal-like breast cancer. Findings are consistent with lymph node origin and intratumoral expansion of most tumor T cells.

Many counts were recorded for this clonotype. Its antigen is currently unknown. Breast cancer patients provided tissue from their axillary draining lymph nodes. TCRdb processed the multiplex PCR reads anew with MiXCR; each CDR3 protein has one entry. The sample has about 180,000 distinct CDR3 sequences, 30% to 35% seen once. The CDR3 runs to 14 residues. Per germline, CDR1 SGHNT and CDR2 YENEEA. V was cut by 3 bases and J by 8 bases, with 16 bases left in between. This chain connects TRBV11-3 to TRBJ1-2; D not resolved. The sequence derives from a female donor with breast cancer. Some clones in this sample may be carry-over from other donors' samples. The sequenced material came from axillary lymph node tissue. The DNA for the CDR3 is TGTGCCAGCAGCTTTGATCTTCGGGGAGGAGGCTACACCTTC. Translation: CASSFDLRGGGYTF.